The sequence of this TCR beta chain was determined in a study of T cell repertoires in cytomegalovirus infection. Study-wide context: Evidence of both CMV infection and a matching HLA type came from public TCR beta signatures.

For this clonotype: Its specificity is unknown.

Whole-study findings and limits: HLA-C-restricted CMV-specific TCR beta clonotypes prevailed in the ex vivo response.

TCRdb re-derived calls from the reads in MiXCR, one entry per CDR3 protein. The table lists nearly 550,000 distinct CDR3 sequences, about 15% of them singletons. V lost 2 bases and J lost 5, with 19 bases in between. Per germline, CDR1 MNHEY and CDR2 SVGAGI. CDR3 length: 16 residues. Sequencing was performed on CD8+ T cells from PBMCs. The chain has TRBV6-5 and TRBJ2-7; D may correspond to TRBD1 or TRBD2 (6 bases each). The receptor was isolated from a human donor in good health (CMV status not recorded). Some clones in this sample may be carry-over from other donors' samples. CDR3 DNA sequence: TGTGCCAGCAGTTACCAGTACCGCGGGACATTCGACGAGCAGTACTTC. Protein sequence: CASSYQYRGTFDEQYF.